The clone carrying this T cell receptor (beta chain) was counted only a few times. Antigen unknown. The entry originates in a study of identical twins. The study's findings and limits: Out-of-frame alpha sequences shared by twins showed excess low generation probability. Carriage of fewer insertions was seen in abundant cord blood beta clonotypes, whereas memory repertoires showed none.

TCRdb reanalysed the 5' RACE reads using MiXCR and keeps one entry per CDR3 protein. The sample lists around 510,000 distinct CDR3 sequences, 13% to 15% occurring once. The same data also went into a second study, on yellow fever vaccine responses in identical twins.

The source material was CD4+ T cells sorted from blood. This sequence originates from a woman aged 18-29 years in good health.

For the CDR3, the DNA is TGCAGTGCCCACCCGACTAGCAGGGGCGTGAATGAGCAGTTCTTC. Encoded protein: CSAHPTSRGVNEQFF. The V gene is TRBV20-1, the J gene TRBJ2-1; tentative D call: TRBD2 (7 bases). Germline CDR1 reads DFQATT; CDR2 reads SNEGSKA (reference sequence). This CDR3 region has 15 residues. The germline V and J ends were trimmed by 6 bases and 7 bases, with 22 bases remaining between them.